This section outlines one T cell receptor (beta chain) sequence together with its context. What this receptor recognizes is not known. No clone much larger than this one lies a single base away; base qualities are absent. The sample is drawn from a study of blood T cell repertoires in COVID-19 (dated by TCRdb to about 2020). A note on the overall study: Samples from collaborators originated in the United States, Italy and Spain and spanned both the acute and convalescent phases of COVID-19. The prospective study material was composed of cDNA or gDNA derived from T cells, B-cell-depleted T cells, or PBMCs. The repertoires were made available in a free public database intended to serve as a resource for research on the immune response to SARS-CoV-2. Where available, HLA class I and class II types were obtained from metadata supplied by the sample provider rather than from assay-based typing. The sample metadata nearly always contained a de-identified subject ID, COVID-19 status, age in years and sex. The dataset comprised deeply sampled blood TCRbeta repertoires from subjects exposed to, actively infected with, or recovered from COVID-19. The samples were drawn from the first 160 participants of the ongoing ImmuneRACE study and from 950 to 1,500 subjects provided by 6 global collaborators. On the study overall, not on this receptor specifically: Clinical and demographic metadata were provided uncurated, with the amount varying by source and participant.

Based on the germline V gene (reference sequence), the CDR1 and CDR2 sequences are SSHAT and FNYEAQ. V loses 0 bases of germline sequence and J loses 7 bases, and the interval between the two ends is 6 bases. The CDR3, cysteine through phenylalanine, is 13 amino acids long. Just the 39-base CDR3 DNA is kept, in frame starting at base 1. Collaborating institutions collected whole blood in K2EDTA tubes following their own protocols. Collaborator samples were shipped for TCRbeta analysis as frozen whole blood, isolated PBMCs, or DNA extracted from either sample type. TCRbeta CDR3 regions were amplified from genomic DNA using the immunoSEQ Assay, a bias-controlled multiplex PCR. As for how the authors treated the data: The number of nucleated cells in each sample was estimated by amplification of reference gene primers within the assay. To quantify the absolute abundance of each unique TCRbeta CDR3 rearrangement, sequence reads were collapsed and filtered. Productive Simpson clonality was computed per sample as the square root of Simpson's diversity index over productive rearrangements. In TCRdb, the immuneACCESS table is reduced to in-frame sequences with V and J assigned. These tables do not hold every clone; where another copy was compared, an unresolved V gene accounts for under half, and the others remain unexplained. V and J calls and clone size follow that table, whereas D and trimming were derived from the DNA. For this sample the table gives a few hundred thousand clones, of which about 70% were detected only once. 3.3% of the sample is taken by the ten largest.

Recombination joined TRBV7-7 with TRBJ2-2, with TRBD2 as a weak D call on 5 bases. The clonotype comes from a woman of 80 years or more with acute or convalescent COVID-19. Specimen: peripheral blood. The CDR3 in this case is CASSLAGGGELFF. The bases read TGTGCCAGCAGCTTAGCAGGAGGCGGGGAGCTGTTTTTT.